Shown below are 10 T cell receptor beta chains from a single sample sequenced in a study of cytomegalovirus exposure and HLA in healthy donors. PCR was performed using 60 Vbeta and 13 Jbeta primers. Data came from immunoSEQ multiplex PCR; TCRdb stores just in-frame clones and leaves some out. The profile shows some 110,000 clones, 70% to 80% of them singletons. Material: PBMCs. These receptors were collected from a female donor in good health and CMV-seronegative.

The chain joins TRBV6-5 to TRBJ1-1; possible D gene TRBD1, 5 bases. The V gene's germline CDR1 is MNHEY and CDR2 SVGAGI. The length of the CDR3 is 14 residues. Trimming stripped 1 base from V and 1 base from J, with 7 bases between. The CDR3 protein is CASSYYDRNTEAFF. CDR3 nucleotides: TGTGCCAGCAGTTACTATGACAGGAACACTGAAGCTTTCTTT.

The genes are TRBV7-9 and TRBJ2-7; maybe TRBD2 (6 bases). V shed 8 bases and J shed 5 bases, with 22 bases lying between them. The germline CDR1 and CDR2 sequences are SEHNR and FQNEAQ (reference sequence). The CDR3 is made up of 15 amino acids. This CDR3 is CASGATGLGGNEQYF. In nucleotides, the CDR3 is TGTGCCAGCGGGGCGACGGGACTGGGCGGAAACGAGCAGTACTTC.

V is TRBV5-1 and J is TRBJ2-3; 10 nucleotides agree with TRBD2. Germline V CDR1 and CDR2: SGHRS, YFSETQ. This CDR3 region has 16 residues. The V and J ends lost 0 bases and 8 bases, in that order; junction bases with no gene match: 9. In DNA, the CDR3 is TGCGCCAGCAGCTTGGAATCTCTAGCGGGAGTGGGTACGCAGTATTTT. Its translation: CASSLESLAGVGTQYF.

The chain is built from TRBV5-5 and TRBJ1-2; D is ambiguous. The CDR3 has 11 residues. Between the trimmed V and J ends, which lost 0 bases and 12 bases, there was a span of 9 bases. Looked up from germline, CDR1 is SGHKS and CDR2 is YYEKEE (reference sequence). The CDR3 protein is CASSLGRYNTF. The CDR3 nucleotides read TGTGCCAGCAGCTTGGGTCGGTATAACACCTTC.

The V and J genes are TRBV15 and TRBJ2-2; 8 bases line up with TRBD1. CDR1 LNHNV and CDR2 YYDKDF come from the germline V gene (reference sequence). The CDR3 totals 19 residues. V gave up 0 bases and J gave up 5 bases; unmatched junction bases: 14. The CDR3 region is CATSRDPVAGGFRTGELFF. In DNA form, the CDR3 reads TGTGCCACCAGCAGAGATCCCGTGGCAGGGGGCTTTAGGACCGGGGAGCTGTTTTTT.

V is TRBV19 and J is TRBJ2-7; the match to TRBD2 covers 9 bases. The germline gives CDR1 LNHDA, CDR2 SQIVND (reference sequence). Unmatched junction bases numbered 10, after V lost 6 bases and J lost 4 bases. There are 15 residues in the CDR3. The CDR3 protein is CASSAIGGGVYEQYF. CDR3 nucleotides: TGTGCCAGTAGCGCTATAGGCGGGGGGGTGTACGAGCAGTACTTC.

This clone was detected a few times. The chain uses TRBV6-4 and TRBJ1-1; tentatively, D is TRBD1 (5 bases). Trimming shortened V by 3 bases and J by 2 bases, and 16 bases separated the two germline ends. The length of the CDR3 is 16 residues. Germline CDR1 and CDR2: MRHNA and SNTAGT. The CDR3 spells CASSEKSGHGNTEAFF. The CDR3 coding sequence is TGTGCCAGCAGTGAGAAGAGTGGACACGGAAACACTGAAGCTTTCTTT.

Ten or more counts support this clone. The chain is built from TRBV5-5 and TRBJ1-1, with D unresolved. V lost 0 bases, J lost 5 bases, and 11 bases lay in between. The CDR3 contains 14 residues. Looked up from germline, CDR1 is SGHKS and CDR2 is YYEKEE (reference sequence). CDR3 in amino acids: CASSLDTRGTEAFF. The CDR3 DNA follows: TGTGCCAGCAGCTTGGACACACGGGGTACTGAAGCTTTCTTT.

The V gene is TRBV6-4, the J gene TRBJ2-1, with a possible D match to TRBD1 (6 bases). The germline CDR1 and CDR2 sequences are MRHNA and SNTAGT. V lost 2 bases to trimming and J lost 5 bases, with 7 bases between them. This CDR3 region has 13 residues. This CDR3 reads CASSDRDNNEQFF. CDR3 DNA sequence: TGTGCCAGCAGTGACCGGGACAACAATGAGCAGTTCTTC.

The chain couples TRBV15 to TRBJ2-1; weak D call: TRBD2 (6 bases). This CDR3 is 13 amino acids long. V dropped 1 base and J dropped 7 bases, with 8 bases sitting between them. Germline lookup yields CDR1 LNHNV and CDR2 YYDKDF (reference sequence). The CDR3 here is CATSRGRENEQFF. Written as DNA, the CDR3 is TGTGCCACCAGCAGAGGGAGGGAAAATGAGCAGTTCTTC. Complete variable domain (other parts from reference TRBV15 and TRBJ2-1): DAMVIQNPRYQVTQFGKPVTLSCSQTLNHNVMYWYQQKSSQAPKLLFHYYDKDFNNEADTPDNFQSRRPNTSFCFLDIRSPGLGDTAMYLCATSRGRENEQFFGPGTRLTVL.